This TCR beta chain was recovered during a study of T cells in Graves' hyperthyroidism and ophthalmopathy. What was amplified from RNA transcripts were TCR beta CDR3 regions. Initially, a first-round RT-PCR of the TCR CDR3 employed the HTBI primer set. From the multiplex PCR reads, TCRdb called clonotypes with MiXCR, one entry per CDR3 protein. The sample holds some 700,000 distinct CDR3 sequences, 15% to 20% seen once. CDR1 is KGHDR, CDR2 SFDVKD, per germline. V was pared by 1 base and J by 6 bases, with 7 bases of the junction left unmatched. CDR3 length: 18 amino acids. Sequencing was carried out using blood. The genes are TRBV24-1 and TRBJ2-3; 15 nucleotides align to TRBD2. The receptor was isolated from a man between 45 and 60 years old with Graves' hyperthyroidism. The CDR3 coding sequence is TGTGCCACCAGTGATTTTCGGACTAGCGGGAGGGCCCGGGATACGCAGTATTTT. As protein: CATSDFRTSGRARDTQYF.